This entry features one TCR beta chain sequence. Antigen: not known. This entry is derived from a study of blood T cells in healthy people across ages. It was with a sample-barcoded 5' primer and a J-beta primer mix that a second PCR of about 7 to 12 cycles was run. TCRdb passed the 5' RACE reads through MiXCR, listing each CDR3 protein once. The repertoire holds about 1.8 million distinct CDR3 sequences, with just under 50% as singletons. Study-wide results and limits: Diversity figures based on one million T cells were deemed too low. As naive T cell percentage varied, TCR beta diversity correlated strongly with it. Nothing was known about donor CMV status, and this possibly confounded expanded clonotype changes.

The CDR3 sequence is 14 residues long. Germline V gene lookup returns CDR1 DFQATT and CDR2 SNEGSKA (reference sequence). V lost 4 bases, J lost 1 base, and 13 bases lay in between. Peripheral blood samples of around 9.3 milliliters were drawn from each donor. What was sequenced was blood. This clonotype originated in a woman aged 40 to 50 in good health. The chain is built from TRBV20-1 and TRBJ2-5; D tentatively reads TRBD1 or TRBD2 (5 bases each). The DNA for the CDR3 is TGCAGTGCTACCTCTGCCGGGGCCCAAGAGACCCAGTACTTC. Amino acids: CSATSAGAQETQYF.